This TCR beta chain was captured by sequencing in a study of early T cells in non-severe SARS-CoV-2 infection. Study-level information: It was bulk RNA from unsorted whole blood that was sequenced, and the chains were unpaired.

Unique molecular identifier tags were affixed to discrete cDNA molecules. One entry per CDR3 protein, called by TCRdb with MiXCR from the 5' RACE reads. Here the sample spans nearly 30,000 distinct CDR3 sequences, approximately 4.7% being singletons. As regards this clonotype: Its antigen is unknown.

CDR3 size: 14 residues. Germline loops: CDR1 SGHAT, CDR2 FQNNGV. V was pared by 5 bases and J by 1 base, with 11 bases between. Study findings and constraints: VDJdb matches were skewed toward anti-spike CD8 T cell responses.

This TCR was sampled from an adult who was a healthcare worker with PCR-confirmed SARS-CoV-2 infection or an uninfected control (not recorded which). Sequences were obtained from whole blood. V and J are TRBV11-2 and TRBJ2-5; D may be TRBD1 (5 bases). CDR3 residues: CASSQTTVQETQYF. The CDR3 region has the DNA TGTGCCAGCAGCCAAACGACAGTCCAAGAGACCCAGTACTTC. The full variable domain, its missing parts supplied by reference TRBV11-2 and TRBJ2-5, is EAGVAQSPRYKIIEKRQSVAFWCNPISGHATLYWYQQILGQGPKLLIQFQNNGVVDDSQLPKDRFSAERLKGVDSTLKIQPAKLEDSAVYLCASSQTTVQETQYFGPGTRLLVL.